The T cell receptor (beta chain) under discussion was sequenced for a study of OX40 agonist ivuxolimab in advanced cancers. Study-wide results and limits: It was not determined which antigens were specifically recognized by the peripheral T cells that had undergone clonal expansion. In the 0.1 to 3.0 mg/kg range, CD4+ and CD8+ blood T cells had expanded clonally by week 6.

In the case of this clone: Its antigen is unknown.

The CDR3 is 16 amino acids. With 6 bases removed from V and 1 base from J, the gap between germline ends came to 16 bases. Germline lookup yields CDR1 SGHKS and CDR2 YYEKEE (reference sequence). Systemic immunosuppression or a history of autoimmune disease excluded patients. Sequenced by immunoSEQ multiplex PCR; TCRdb stores in-frame clones only, minus some. The sample consists of tens of thousands of clones, 85% to 95% of them appearing once. Here the sequenced sample was CD4+ or CD8+ T cells sorted from blood, taken in a trial of the OX40 agonist ivuxolimab. The receptor was isolated from an adult with an advanced solid tumor such as melanoma, head and neck, liver or kidney cancer. The genes are TRBV5-5 and TRBJ2-2; the D is unclear. In DNA form, the CDR3 reads TGTGCCAGCATCCCAAGTCCAGGAGAGAACACCGGGGAGCTGTTTTTT. Protein sequence: CASIPSPGENTGELFF.